One sample yielded the 25 T cell receptor beta chains listed below, sequenced in a study of human T cells and chemical hapten exposure. The time point: patch test 2, 6 weeks after DPC sensitization. Sample treatment: therapeutic diphenylcyclopropenone sensitization with weekly scalp DPC. TCRdb reanalysed the RACE reads using MiXCR and keeps one entry per CDR3 protein. The top ten hold more than 5.5% of the sample, which has under 450,000 distinct CDR3 sequences, about 6.3% seen once. This material consisted of whole blood, taken in connection with sensitization to the hapten diphenylcyclopropenone (DPC). Every receptor here comes from a woman aged 18-30 years with alopecia areata. Some clones in this sample may be carry-over from other donors' samples.

This clonotype was counted ten times or more. This sequence joins TRBV12-3 or TRBV12-4 and TRBJ1-2, with 8 nucleotides matching TRBD1. The length of the CDR3 is 14 residues. V shed 5 bases and J 4 bases; nucleotides not matched to a gene: 6. The CDR3 protein is CASSLRTGIYGYTF. As DNA, the CDR3 is TGTGCCAGCAGTCTTCGGACAGGGATCTATGGCTACACCTTC.

This clonotype was seen only a few times. The chain combines TRBV9 with TRBJ2-2, with D tentatively TRBD1 (5 bases). Between the trimmed V and J ends, which lost 0 bases and 2 bases, there was a span of 11 bases. From germline, CDR1 is SGDLS and CDR2 YYNGEE. The CDR3 has 16 amino acids. DNA of the CDR3: TGTGCCAGCAGCGTAGGATTTCAGGGAAACACCGGGGAGCTGTTTTTT. Amino acids: CASSVGFQGNTGELFF.

This clonotype was seen repeatedly, ten times or more. V is TRBV7-2 and J is TRBJ2-6; TRBD2 matches at 7 bases. V lost 2 bases to trimming and J lost 3 bases; unmatched junction nucleotides: 7. Germline CDR1 SGHTA, CDR2 FQGNSA. The CDR3 is 17 residues long. The CDR3 DNA reads TGTGCCAGCAGCTTACTAGGAGCGGGGTTTGGGGCCAACGTCCTGACTTTC. Its translation: CASSLLGAGFGANVLTF. Full variable domain (rest looked up from reference TRBV7-2 and TRBJ2-6): GAGVSQSPSNKVTEKGKDVELRCDPISGHTALYWYRQSLGQGLEFLIYFQGNSAPDKSGLPSDRFSAERTGGSVSTLTIQRTQQEDSAVYLCASSLLGAGFGANVLTFGAGSRLTVL.

In this sample, this clonotype turned up many times. This chain connects TRBV5-1 to TRBJ2-3; no definite D call. The CDR3 extends over 12 amino acids. V was shortened by 7 bases and J by 5 bases, with 11 bases between the two germline ends. Germline CDR1 and CDR2: SGHRS and YFSETQ. CDR3 amino acids: CASSQALDTQYF. The CDR3 region has the DNA TGCGCCAGCTCCCAGGCCCTAGATACGCAGTATTTT.

This clonotype was observed a few times. CDR3 sequence reads: CASSYVYTNEQFF. CDR3 bases: TGTGCCAGCAGTTATGTCTATACGAATGAGCAGTTCTTC. The V call is TRBV6-2 or TRBV6-3, the J call TRBJ2-1; D ambiguous. The CDR3 covers 13 residues. V shed 3 bases and J shed 7 bases, with 10 bases lying between them. CDR1 is MNHEY, CDR2 SVGEGT, per germline.

This clonotype was seen many times. The rearrangement joins TRBV6-5 to TRBJ1-2; 12 nucleotides agree with TRBD1. The CDR3 totals 15 residues. Germline-derived CDR1 and CDR2 are MNHEY and SVGAGI. V gave up 2 bases and J gave up 7 bases; unmatched junction bases: 5. CDR3 sequence: CASSYHRDRGLGYTF. CDR3 nucleotides: TGTGCCAGCAGTTACCACAGGGACAGGGGGCTTGGCTACACCTTC.

This clonotype was picked up many times. The chain is built from TRBV7-9 and TRBJ1-2; D may be TRBD1 (5 bases). Trimming stripped 1 base from V and 0 bases from J, with 9 bases between. From germline, CDR1 is SEHNR and CDR2 FQNEAQ (reference sequence). The CDR3 covers 15 residues. CDR3 nucleotides: TGTGCCAGCAGCTTAGTAATGACAGCTAACTATGGCTACACCTTC. This codes for CASSLVMTANYGYTF.

This clonotype was observed a handful of times. The chain combines TRBV27 with TRBJ2-7; 8 bases match TRBD2. Germline CDR1 is MNHEY and CDR2 is SMNVEV (reference sequence). The V and J ends lost 4 bases and 6 bases, in that order; junction bases with no gene match: 8. CDR3 size: 14 residues. Here the CDR3 reads CASSSVGGAGEQYF. The CDR3 DNA is TGTGCCAGCAGTTCGGTCGGGGGGGCCGGCGAGCAGTACTTC.

This clonotype was seen at least ten times. The chain is built from TRBV12-3 or TRBV12-4 and TRBJ1-2; no clear D. V gave up 6 bases and J gave up 0 bases, with 11 bases separating them. This CDR3 has 14 residues. The chain's CDR3 is CASSSTGANYGYTF. The CDR3 DNA reads TGTGCCAGCAGCTCCACCGGAGCTAACTATGGCTACACCTTC.

Remarks on this clonotype: A much larger clone is a single base away; this may be a read error. V usage is TRBV20-1 and J usage is TRBJ1-1; D call uncertain. Per the germline V gene, CDR1 is DFQATT and CDR2 is SNEGSKA (reference sequence). The CDR3 has 14 residues. CDR3 residues: CSAGRRTVNTEALF. The CDR3 DNA is TGCAGTGCTGGACGCCGGACGGTGAACACTGAAGCTCTCTTT.

The chain is built from TRBV3-1 and TRBJ2-3; D gene uncertain. The CDR3 loop spans 14 amino acids. Deletions cut 3 bases from V and 1 base from J, with 8 bases between. Germline CDR1 reads LGHDT; CDR2 reads YNNKEL (reference sequence). Here the CDR3 DNA reads TGTGCCAGCAGCCAGCTAGGAGGCACAGATACGCAGTATTTT. The encoded protein is CASSQLGGTDTQYF.

This clonotype turned up a few times. V and J are TRBV6-5 and TRBJ1-1; D might be TRBD1 (6 bases). Germline CDR1 and CDR2: MNHEY and SVGAGI. The length of the CDR3 is 15 residues. Trimming pared 5 bases from V and 4 bases from J, leaving 17 bases between. The CDR3 nucleotides read TGTGCCAGCAGTCGTACACAGGGAGTAGGCACTGAAGCTTTCTTT. It specifies CASSRTQGVGTEAFF.

V and J are TRBV6-1 and TRBJ1-2; possibly TRBD1 for D (5 bases). This CDR3 region has 15 residues. V was pared by 6 bases and J by 4 bases, with 18 bases between. CDR1 and CDR2 (germline): MNHNS, SASEGT. The DNA for the CDR3 is TGTGCCAGCAGAATGAACAACAGGTTTCTCTATGGCTACACCTTC. This codes for CASRMNNRFLYGYTF.

The chain uses TRBV6-1 and TRBJ1-1; D not certain. Germline V gene data show CDR1 as MNHNS and CDR2 as SASEGT. The CDR3 extends over 13 amino acids. Deletions cut 2 bases from V and 4 bases from J, with 8 bases between. The CDR3 reads CASSEQLATEAFF. CDR3 nucleotide sequence: TGTGCCAGCAGTGAACAGCTCGCCACTGAAGCTTTCTTT.

V is TRBV7-2 and J is TRBJ2-7; D may be TRBD1 or TRBD2 (5 bases each). The CDR3 has 14 amino acids. Looked up from germline, CDR1 is SGHTA and CDR2 is FQGNSA. V was pared by 5 bases and J by 6 bases, with 17 bases between. The CDR3 sequence: CASSAPGDPLEQYF. The CDR3 nucleotides read TGTGCCAGCAGCGCCCCCGGGGACCCCCTCGAGCAGTACTTC.

This clonotype was detected a few times. The gene calls are TRBV7-9 and TRBJ2-1; D possibly uses TRBD1 or TRBD2 (5 bases each). V was shortened by 7 bases and J by 11 bases, with 12 bases between the two germline ends. The CDR3 covers 11 residues. Germline CDR1 reads SEHNR; CDR2 reads FQNEAQ (reference sequence). The CDR3 DNA is TGTGCCAGCATGGCCGAGGGACAGCAGTTCTTC. Protein product: CASMAEGQQFF.

This clonotype has only a few counts. The chain links TRBV28 to TRBJ1-2; no firm D call. The CDR3 has 12 amino acids. Trimming removed 7 bases from V and 2 bases from J, with 8 bases in between. CDR1 is MDHEN and CDR2 is SYDVKM in the germline V gene. DNA of the CDR3: TGTGCCAGCAATCTAGGGAACTATGGCTACACCTTC. It codes for CASNLGNYGYTF.

V usage is TRBV10-3 and J usage is TRBJ1-5, with D tentatively TRBD1 (6 bases). The CDR3 spans 16 residues. Per germline, CDR1 ENHRY and CDR2 SYGVKD. The V and J ends lost 0 bases and 5 bases respectively, with 14 bases between them. CDR3 in DNA: TGTGCCATCAGTGAGTCGCGGACAGTGTTGCATCAGCCCCAGCATTTT. It specifies CAISESRTVLHQPQHF.

This clonotype was seen at least ten times. The chain employs TRBV7-2 and TRBJ1-2; no firm D call. CDR1 and CDR2 (germline): SGHTA, FQGNSA. This CDR3 has 13 amino acids. V lost 8 bases and J 7 bases, leaving 17 bases between the germline ends. The CDR3 sequence: CASRIEGGIGYTF. The CDR3 DNA reads TGTGCCAGCCGAATAGAGGGTGGAATTGGCTACACCTTC.

The chain combines TRBV11-1 with TRBJ2-7, with TRBD1 identical over 8 bases. V was pared by 3 bases and J by 5 bases, with 6 bases of the junction left unmatched. This CDR3 is built from 14 residues. The V gene's germline CDR1 is SGHAT and CDR2 FQDESV (reference sequence). In nucleotides, the CDR3 is TGTGCCAGCAGCTTGCGGGACAGGCACGACGAGCAGTACTTC. This translates into CASSLRDRHDEQYF. Complete variable domain (other parts from reference TRBV11-1 and TRBJ2-7): EAEVAQSPRYKITEKSQAVAFWCDPISGHATLYWYRQILGQGPELLVQFQDESVVDDSQLPKDRFSAERLKGVDSTLKIQPAELGDSAMYLCASSLRDRHDEQYFGPGTRLTVT.

This clonotype has only a few counts. The genes are TRBV20-1 and TRBJ1-3; tentative D call: TRBD1 (6 bases). Per the germline V gene, CDR1 is DFQATT and CDR2 is SNEGSKA (reference sequence). V lost 0 bases, J lost 2 bases, and 11 bases lay in between. CDR3 length: 15 residues. Here the CDR3 DNA reads TGCAGTGCTAGAGATGGGAACAGGGCTGGAAACACCATATATTTT. Its translation is CSARDGNRAGNTIYF.

This chain connects TRBV3-1 to TRBJ2-7, with D possibly being TRBD2 (5 bases). The CDR3 loop spans 13 amino acids. Trimming cost V 5 bases and J 7 bases, with 15 bases left between them. Germline-derived CDR1 and CDR2 are LGHDT and YNNKEL (reference sequence). The CDR3 loop reads CASSGTIAREQYF. The CDR3 DNA reads as TGTGCCAGCAGCGGCACAATAGCGCGGGAGCAGTACTTC.

There are a few counts of this clonotype. This rearrangement joins TRBV7-9 to TRBJ1-1; D is perhaps TRBD1 (5 bases). Trimming stripped 4 bases from V and 7 bases from J, with 10 bases between. Germline V gene sequence: CDR1 SEHNR, CDR2 FQNEAQ (reference sequence). The CDR3 runs to 12 residues. CDR3 residues: CASSWNTGEAFF. The CDR3 region has the DNA TGTGCCAGCAGCTGGAACACAGGTGAAGCTTTCTTT.

In its sample, this clonotype was seen many times. V usage is TRBV7-9 and J usage is TRBJ2-7; the D gene is possibly TRBD2 (7 bases). This CDR3 region has 13 residues. Germline CDR1 SEHNR, CDR2 FQNEAQ (reference sequence). Deletions cut 1 base from V and 5 bases from J, with 9 bases between. The CDR3 sequence is CASSLGGGHEQYF. The CDR3 coding sequence is TGTGCCAGCAGCTTAGGGGGGGGCCACGAGCAGTACTTC.

This clonotype was detected ten times or more. This chain joins TRBV12-3 or TRBV12-4 and TRBJ1-3, with 7 bases that match TRBD1. Trimming took 3 bases from V and 2 from J; bases not matched to a gene: 1. This CDR3 contains 14 residues. The CDR3 DNA reads as TGTGCCAGCAGTTTTCAGGGGGCTGGAAACACCATATATTTT. Amino acid sequence: CASSFQGAGNTIYF.